Each of the 25 T cell receptor beta chains below was sequenced from the same sample in a study of cytotoxic CD8 clonotypes in ibrutinib-treated CLL. Libraries were prepared by immunoSEQ multiplex PCR; TCRdb keeps only in-frame clonotypes and omits some of them. This sample has some 93,000 clones, with approximately 78% found just once. The sample consisted of PBMCs, taken after 12 months of ibrutinib treatment. Every receptor here comes from a human donor with chronic lymphocytic leukemia.

This clone came up once. The chain joins TRBV27 to TRBJ2-5; the D gene is possibly TRBD1 (6 bases). The germline V and J ends were trimmed by 4 bases and 7 bases, with 13 bases remaining between them. This CDR3 region has 13 residues. CDR1 is MNHEY, CDR2 SMNVEV, per germline (reference sequence). The CDR3 bases are TGTGCCAGCAGTTCGCAGGGGACCGGGACCCAGTACTTC. Protein product: CASSSQGTGTQYF.

This chain connects TRBV28 to TRBJ1-1; D ambiguous. Deletions cut 3 bases from V and 1 base from J, with 6 bases between. Germline assignment: CDR1 MDHEN and CDR2 SYDVKM. The CDR3 spans 13 residues. CDR3 sequence (DNA): TGTGCCAGCAGTTTTTTCGGGAACACTGAAGCTTTCTTT. Protein: CASSFFGNTEAFF.

The chain carries TRBV4-2 and TRBJ2-5; 7 bases line up with TRBD2. Per the germline V gene, CDR1 is LGHNA and CDR2 is YNFKEQ. The CDR3 spans 14 residues. The V and J ends lost 1 base and 4 bases, in that order; junction bases with no gene match: 3. The CDR3 spells CASSQGEGRETQYF. CDR3 in DNA: TGTGCCAGCAGCCAAGGGGAGGGGCGAGAGACCCAGTACTTC.

J is TRBJ2-4 and V is TRBV19; 9 bases align to TRBD1. The CDR3 length is 15 residues. V lost 7 bases, J lost 6 bases, and 10 bases stayed unmatched. The germline CDR1 and CDR2 sequences are LNHDA and SQIVND (reference sequence). This CDR3 reads CASTPDRGRANIQYF. CDR3 nucleotides: TGTGCCAGTACCCCGGACAGGGGTAGGGCAAACATTCAGTACTTC.

This clone has a handful of counts. The chain uses TRBV2 and TRBJ2-1, with TRBD1 matching over 7 bases. Germline CDR1 is SNHLY and CDR2 is FYNNEI. The junction had 10 bases not matched to a gene; V was cut back by 7 bases and J by 7 bases. The length of the CDR3 is 14 residues. The chain's CDR3 is CASTGQGVPNEQFF. Written as DNA, the CDR3 is TGTGCCAGCACAGGTCAGGGGGTTCCTAATGAGCAGTTCTTC.

V gene TRBV7-2 combines with J gene TRBJ2-1; 12 bases match TRBD2. The V gene end was trimmed by 4 bases and the J gene end by 5 bases; junction bases not matched to a gene: 6. Germline loops: CDR1 SGHTA, CDR2 FQGNSA. The CDR3 is 16 residues long. The CDR3 sequence: CASSSATSGGNNEQFF. CDR3 bases: TGTGCCAGCAGCTCGGCGACTAGCGGGGGAAACAATGAGCAGTTCTTC.

The rearrangement joins TRBV5-1 to TRBJ2-2; D call uncertain. The germline gives CDR1 SGHRS, CDR2 YFSETQ. V was clipped by 0 bases and J by 4 bases, with 7 bases between them. This CDR3 comprises 14 residues. CDR3 protein: CASSLAVPTGELFF. The CDR3 DNA reads as TGCGCCAGCAGCTTGGCCGTCCCCACCGGGGAGCTGTTTTTT.

V and J are TRBV6-5 and TRBJ2-1; D perhaps matches TRBD1 (7 bases). V dropped 6 bases and J dropped 5 bases, with 17 bases sitting between them. Germline V lookup: CDR1 MNHEY, CDR2 SVGAGI. CDR3 length: 15 residues. The CDR3 region is CASSTQSRGDNEQFF. The CDR3 DNA sequence: TGTGCCAGCAGCACACAGTCCAGGGGGGACAATGAGCAGTTCTTC.

The rearrangement links TRBV19 to TRBJ2-7, with D unresolved. Germline V gene lookup returns CDR1 LNHDA and CDR2 SQIVND (reference sequence). Trimming stripped 5 bases from V and 5 bases from J, with 7 bases between. There are 11 residues in the CDR3. The CDR3 sequence: CASSQADEQYF. In DNA, the CDR3 is TGTGCCAGTAGTCAGGCAGACGAGCAGTACTTC.

This rearrangement joins TRBV15 to TRBJ1-3, with unresolved D. Germline V gives CDR1 LNHNV, CDR2 YYDKDF (reference sequence). Trimming shortened V by 1 base and J by 4 bases, and 8 bases separated the two germline ends. The CDR3 consists of 14 residues. The CDR3, as DNA: TGTGCCACCAGCAGAGTGGGAGTCGGAAACACCATATATTTT. Residues: CATSRVGVGNTIYF.

V and J are TRBV18 and TRBJ1-6; the D gene is possibly TRBD1 (5 bases). Trimming left V 3 bases short and J 7 bases short, with 10 bases between. Germline V CDR1 and CDR2: KGHSH, LQKENI. The CDR3 totals 14 residues. The DNA of the CDR3 is TGTGCCAGCTCACCCGGGACGGGAAATTCACCCCTCCACTTT. Amino acids: CASSPGTGNSPLHF.

The chain employs TRBV7-2 and TRBJ1-2; 9 bases are a match to TRBD1. V gave up 5 bases and J gave up 3 bases; unmatched junction bases: 7. Germline CDR1 reads SGHTA; CDR2 reads FQGNSA. This CDR3 region has 15 residues. This CDR3 is CASSDGDRVDYGYTF. For the CDR3, the DNA is TGTGCCAGCAGCGACGGGGACAGGGTAGACTATGGCTACACCTTC.

The chain carries TRBV5-6 and TRBJ1-1; perhaps TRBD1 as D (5 bases). The CDR3 length is 13 residues. CDR1 and CDR2 from the germline V gene are SGHDT and YYEEEE. Deletions cut 0 bases from V and 8 bases from J, with 11 bases between. CDR3 DNA sequence: TGTGCCAGCAGCTTGGTGGGGGGACGGGAAGCTTTCTTT. Amino acid sequence: CASSLVGGREAFF.

The chain links TRBV10-3 to TRBJ2-5, with D perhaps matching TRBD1 (6 bases). There are 13 residues in the CDR3. Trimming took 7 bases from V and 9 from J, leaving 18 bases between them. In germline, CDR1 is ENHRY, CDR2 SYGVKD. The CDR3 sequence: CAINERGEGAQYF. DNA for the CDR3: TGTGCCATCAACGAGAGGGGAGAGGGGGCCCAGTACTTC.

The chain recombines TRBV5-8 with TRBJ2-7; D unresolved. V lost 6 bases and J lost 1, with 20 bases in between. Per germline, CDR1 SGHTS and CDR2 YDEGEE. This CDR3 spans 16 amino acids. The chain's CDR3 is CASIVGSFGVSYEQYF. The CDR3 nucleotides are TGTGCCAGCATCGTCGGGTCGTTCGGAGTGTCCTACGAGCAGTACTTC. Drawing the rest from reference TRBV5-8 and TRBJ2-7, the complete variable domain is EAGVTQSPTHLIKTRGQQATLRCSPISGHTSVYWYQQALGLGLQFLLWYDEGEERNRGNFPPRFSGRQFPNYSSELNVNALELEDSALYLCASIVGSFGVSYEQYFGPGTRLTVT.

J is TRBJ1-1 and V is TRBV11-1, with D unclear. CDR1 is SGHAT, CDR2 FQDESV, per germline (reference sequence). CDR3 size: 15 residues. Trimming stripped 5 bases from V and 1 base from J, with 14 bases between. This chain's CDR3 is CASSPSGRRNTEAFF. The CDR3 DNA is TGTGCCAGCAGCCCTTCGGGGAGAAGGAACACTGAAGCTTTCTTT.

The rearrangement joins TRBV6-5 to TRBJ2-5; D is possibly TRBD1 or TRBD2 (6 bases each). This CDR3 spans 14 amino acids. Germline-derived CDR1 and CDR2 are MNHEY and SVGAGI. Trimming took off 5 bases at V and 1 base at J, with 11 bases between the two ends. The CDR3 region has the DNA TGTGCCAGCAGTCCGGGGGCAGCCCAAGAGACCCAGTACTTC. Encoded protein: CASSPGAAQETQYF.

The chain links TRBV7-2 to TRBJ2-3, with 7 positions matching TRBD1. Trimming removed 4 bases from V and 6 bases from J; junction bases left unmatched: 1. The CDR3 contains 12 residues. CDR1 and CDR2 from the germline V gene are SGHTA and FQGNSA. CDR3 nucleotides: TGTGCCAGCAGCTCACAGGGGGATACGCAGTATTTT. It is translated as CASSSQGDTQYF.

V and J are TRBV30 and TRBJ1-1, with 7 bases lining up with TRBD1. This CDR3 has 12 residues. V lost 2 bases to trimming and J lost 8 bases; unmatched junction nucleotides: 5. Germline CDR1 GTSNPN, CDR2 SVGIG (reference sequence). For the CDR3, the DNA is TGTGCCTGGAGTCAGGGGGGCCTCGAAGCTTTCTTT. Translating gives CAWSQGGLEAFF. Drawing the rest from reference TRBV30 and TRBJ1-1, the complete variable domain is SQTIHQWPATLVQPVGSPLSLECTVEGTSNPNLYWYRQAAGRGLQLLFYSVGIGQISSEVPQNLSASRPQDRQFILSSKKLLLSDSGFYLCAWSQGGLEAFFGQGTRLTVV.

This clone was picked up one time. V is TRBV7-8 and J is TRBJ2-3, with 7 bases that match TRBD1. The ends lost 5 bases at V and 6 bases at J; junction bases unmatched: 14. The CDR3 sequence is 16 residues long. The germline CDR1 and CDR2 sequences are SGHVS and FQNEAQ. The CDR3 protein is CASSRGGFIGQDTQYF. The CDR3, as DNA: TGTGCCAGCAGCCGAGGGGGCTTTATTGGTCAGGATACGCAGTATTTT.

This clone was seen only once. The chain carries TRBV19 and TRBJ1-4; no clear D. V was cut by 7 bases and J by 0 bases, with 6 bases left in between. Germline CDR1 and CDR2: LNHDA and SQIVND (reference sequence). The CDR3 is 13 amino acids. CDR3 bases: TGTGCCAGTATTCCATCAACTAATGAAAAACTGTTTTTT. Residues: CASIPSTNEKLFF.

The chain combines TRBV7-2 with TRBJ1-3, with no clear D. Germline V gene data show CDR1 as SGHTA and CDR2 as FQGNSA. This CDR3 is 15 amino acids long. Deletions cut 3 bases from V and 0 bases from J, with 9 bases between. In DNA, the CDR3 is TGTGCCAGCAGCTTGACGTACAGCTCTGGAAACACCATATATTTT. This translates into CASSLTYSSGNTIYF.

The chain recombines TRBV6-5 with TRBJ1-1, with D tentatively TRBD1 (5 bases). This CDR3 comprises 12 residues. V dropped 6 bases and J dropped 4 bases, with 9 bases sitting between them. The V gene's germline CDR1 is MNHEY and CDR2 SVGAGI. In DNA, the CDR3 is TGTGCCAGCAGCCTGGGGACCACTGAAGCTTTCTTT. It codes for CASSLGTTEAFF.

The sample holds many counts of this clone. The chain employs TRBV10-1 and TRBJ2-2, with D possibly matching TRBD2 (5 bases). Germline V gene sequence: CDR1 WNHNN, CDR2 SYGVQD (reference sequence). The V and J ends lost 0 bases and 6 bases respectively, with 8 bases between them. CDR3 length: 14 residues. This chain's CDR3 is CASSESAEAGELFF. CDR3 in DNA: TGCGCCAGCAGTGAGTCCGCGGAGGCCGGGGAGCTGTTTTTT.

This clone was counted a few times. This chain uses TRBV2 with TRBJ2-6, with unresolved D. V lost 4 bases, J lost 0 bases, and 4 bases lay in between. The CDR3 contains 14 residues. CDR1 SNHLY and CDR2 FYNNEI come from the germline V gene. CDR3 sequence reads: CASSASSGANVLTF. The CDR3 region has the DNA TGTGCCAGCAGTGCCTCCTCTGGGGCCAACGTCCTGACTTTC.